Each of the 21 T cell receptor beta chains below was sequenced from the same sample in a study of blood T cell repertoires in COVID-19. Libraries were prepared by immunoSEQ multiplex PCR; TCRdb keeps only in-frame clonotypes and omits some of them. The table has around 190,000 clones, around three quarters seen once. The sample was peripheral blood. The receptors were sampled from a man in his 70s with active or convalescent COVID-19.

The V call is TRBV6-2 or TRBV6-3, the J call TRBJ2-7, with D perhaps matching TRBD1 (5 bases). This CDR3 comprises 16 residues. V was trimmed by 2 bases and J by 2 bases, leaving 16 bases between them. CDR1 is MNHEY, CDR2 SVGEGT, per germline. The CDR3 reads CASSYTRQRRPYEQYF. The CDR3 coding sequence is TGTGCCAGCAGTTACACTCGACAGAGGCGCCCCTACGAGCAGTACTTC.

The chain links TRBV30 to TRBJ2-7, with D perhaps TRBD2 (5 bases). Germline V gives CDR1 GTSNPN, CDR2 SVGIG (reference sequence). The CDR3 is made up of 12 amino acids. V lost 3 bases, J lost 7 bases, and 13 bases lay in between. CDR3 residues: CAWSTGRGEQYF. CDR3 DNA sequence: TGTGCCTGGAGCACTGGAAGAGGGGAGCAGTACTTC.

V and J are TRBV21-1 and TRBJ2-7; the D call in the table, TRBD2, was not verified against the DNA. TRBV21-1 represents a pseudogene. The CDR3 is 14 amino acids. The CDR3 is CATGHGGSSYEQYF. The CDR3 DNA is TGTGCCACCGGGCATGGAGGAAGCTCCTACGAGCAGTACTTC.

The gene calls are TRBV12-3 or TRBV12-4 and TRBJ2-5; D ambiguous. V was cut by 6 bases and J by 4 bases, with 12 bases left in between. This CDR3 is built from 13 residues. In nucleotides, the CDR3 is TGTGCCAGCAGCCCACGGGTGTTAGAGACCCAGTACTTC. Its protein is CASSPRVLETQYF.

The rearrangement uses TRBV2 and TRBJ2-4; D may be TRBD2 (5 bases). The V gene's germline CDR1 is SNHLY and CDR2 FYNNEI. This CDR3 is built from 16 residues. Between the trimmed V and J ends, which lost 1 base and 8 bases, there was a span of 18 bases. DNA of the CDR3: TGTGCCAGCAGTGAAGAGAGAGATCTCGCCGGGGACATTCAGTACTTC. Translation: CASSEERDLAGDIQYF.

The J gene is TRBJ2-1, the V gene TRBV3-1 (or the pseudogene TRBV3-2); D may be TRBD1 (6 bases). The V end was cut by 4 bases, the J end by 5 bases, with 9 bases between. Germline V lookup: CDR1 LGHDT, CDR2 YNNKEL (reference sequence). The CDR3 spans 13 residues. This CDR3 is CASSLTGNNEQFF. The CDR3 DNA follows: TGTGCCAGCAGCCTCACAGGGAACAATGAGCAGTTCTTC.

CDR3 sequence (DNA): TGTGCCAGCAGTTCCGGGACAGGGAGCTCCTACGAGCAGTACTTC. It encodes CASSSGTGSSYEQYF. The chain is built from TRBV28 and TRBJ2-7, with 9 bases aligning to TRBD1. Germline V CDR1 and CDR2: MDHEN, SYDVKM. Trimming took 4 bases from V and 0 from J; bases not matched to a gene: 4. CDR3 length: 15 amino acids.

The rearrangement joins TRBV7-9 to TRBJ1-3; no firm D call. The ends were cut back, 2 bases at V and 0 bases at J, with 17 bases in the middle. This CDR3 has 18 amino acids. CDR1 SEHNR and CDR2 FQNEAQ come from the germline V gene (reference sequence). CDR3 protein: CASSLKPPSTFSGNTIYF. The CDR3 coding sequence is TGTGCCAGCAGCTTAAAACCCCCCAGTACCTTCTCTGGAAACACCATATATTTT.

This chain joins TRBV12-3 or TRBV12-4 and TRBJ2-7; D may be TRBD2 (5 bases). Trimming took 5 bases from V and 5 from J, leaving 10 bases between them. The CDR3 extends over 12 amino acids. CDR3 loop: CASSISVHEQYF. The CDR3 DNA reads as TGTGCCAGCAGTATTAGCGTCCACGAGCAGTACTTC.

V usage is TRBV11-2 and J usage is TRBJ2-1, with D hard to call. Germline assignment: CDR1 SGHAT and CDR2 FQNNGV. The length of the CDR3 is 14 residues. Trimming shortened V by 2 bases and J by 5 bases, and 10 bases separated the two germline ends. The DNA of the CDR3 is TGTGCCAGCAGCTTATCTGGCCCACACAATGAGCAGTTCTTC. This encodes CASSLSGPHNEQFF.

The CDR3 sequence: CSGTVNTEAFF. CDR3 in DNA: TGCAGTGGGACAGTGAACACTGAAGCTTTCTTT. The chain uses TRBV20-1 and TRBJ1-1; D is perhaps TRBD1 (6 bases). The germline V gene has CDR1 DFQATT and CDR2 SNEGSKA (reference sequence). This CDR3 has 11 amino acids. Trimming cost V 7 bases and J 0 bases, with 6 bases left between them.

V usage is TRBV7-2 and J usage is TRBJ1-3; 7 nucleotides line up with TRBD1. Trimming cost V 5 bases and J 6 bases; bases outside gene matches: 10. The CDR3 contains 15 residues. CDR1 SGHTA and CDR2 FQGNSA come from the germline V gene. The CDR3: CASSARQGVANTIYF. The DNA for the CDR3 is TGTGCCAGCAGCGCTAGACAGGGTGTGGCAAACACCATATATTTT.

The rearrangement links TRBV12-3 or TRBV12-4 to TRBJ2-2; D may be TRBD1 (5 bases). V gave up 3 bases and J gave up 6 bases, with 8 bases separating them. The CDR3 spans 13 residues. The CDR3 reads CASSLGPPGELFF. The CDR3 coding sequence is TGTGCCAGCAGTTTGGGGCCTCCCGGGGAGCTGTTTTTT.

This clone was seen once. This chain links TRBV6-2 or TRBV6-3 with TRBJ2-7; D ambiguous. V was cut by 5 bases and J by 3 bases, with 5 bases left in between. There are 11 residues in the CDR3. Per germline, CDR1 MNHEY and CDR2 SVGEGT. DNA of the CDR3: TGTGCCAGCAGTCAGGTCTACGAGCAGTACTTC. Translated, it gives CASSQVYEQYF.

The V and J genes are TRBV3-1 (or the pseudogene TRBV3-2) and TRBJ2-1; D not certain. This CDR3 comprises 14 residues. Trimming took off 1 base at V and 5 bases at J, with 9 bases between the two ends. In germline, CDR1 is LGHDT, CDR2 YNNKEL (reference sequence). The CDR3 region is CASSQAANHNEQFF. Here the CDR3 DNA reads TGTGCCAGCAGCCAAGCAGCGAACCACAATGAGCAGTTCTTC.

This chain uses TRBV30 with TRBJ2-5, with 9 bases lining up with TRBD2. Trimming removed 1 base from V and 3 bases from J; junction bases left unmatched: 6. Germline values: CDR1 GTSNPN, CDR2 SVGIG (reference sequence). CDR3 length: 15 amino acids. CDR3 in amino acids: CAWSAASGAKETQYF. CDR3 nucleotide sequence: TGTGCCTGGAGTGCCGCTAGCGGGGCTAAAGAGACCCAGTACTTC.

This chain joins TRBV29-1 and TRBJ2-1; 13 nucleotides align to TRBD2. Germline V gives CDR1 SQVTM, CDR2 ANQGSEA. Trimming removed 6 bases from V and 0 bases from J; junction bases left unmatched: 8. The CDR3 runs 17 residues. This chain's CDR3 is CSVPGLAGDLSYNEQFF. CDR3 DNA sequence: TGCAGCGTCCCCGGACTAGCGGGAGACCTCTCCTACAATGAGCAGTTCTTC.

V is TRBV30 and J is TRBJ2-5; maybe TRBD1 (6 bases). This CDR3 is built from 13 residues. Germline values: CDR1 GTSNPN, CDR2 SVGIG (reference sequence). V gave up 5 bases and J gave up 5 bases, with 15 bases separating them. The CDR3 DNA reads TGTGCCTGGGGGGGCAGGACTGGGGAGACCCAGTACTTC. Translation: CAWGGRTGETQYF.

CDR3 residues: CSVLVRTGGEQYF. CDR3 nucleotide sequence: TGCAGCGTTCTGGTCCGGACAGGGGGCGAGCAGTACTTC. The gene calls are TRBV29-1 and TRBJ2-7; the match to TRBD1 covers 10 bases. The junction had 7 bases not matched to a gene; V was cut back by 5 bases and J by 6 bases. This CDR3 contains 13 residues. CDR1 is SQVTM and CDR2 is ANQGSEA in the germline V gene.

J is TRBJ1-1 and V is TRBV30; D not certain. Trimming stripped 5 bases from V and 12 bases from J, with 16 bases between. The germline V gene has CDR1 GTSNPN and CDR2 SVGIG (reference sequence). The CDR3 runs 11 residues. In nucleotides, the CDR3 is TGTGCCTGGGGTCCCGGGGTGGGAACTTTCTTT. This gives the protein CAWGPGVGTFF.

This clone was observed once. The genes are TRBV5-1 and TRBJ2-7; 12 positions agree with TRBD2. Germline-derived CDR1 and CDR2 are SGHRS and YFSETQ. The CDR3 is 20 amino acids. The junction had 20 bases not matched to a gene; V was cut back by 4 bases and J by 3 bases. CDR3 coding DNA: TGCGCCAGCAGCCTTCACACCTGGACTAGCGGGACCTTGGAGAACTACGAGCAGTACTTC. Translation gives CASSLHTWTSGTLENYEQYF. The variable domain in full, completed from reference TRBV5-1 and TRBJ2-7, reads KAGVTQTPRYLIKTRGQQVTLSCSPISGHRSVSWYQQTPGQGLQFLFEYFSETQRNKGNFPGRFSGRQFSNSRSEMNVSTLELGDSALYLCASSLHTWTSGTLENYEQYFGPGTRLTVT.